The source of this T cell receptor beta chain is a study of human T cells and chemical hapten exposure. General study findings and limits: Compared to controls, expanded TCRs made significantly more large clusters of similar CDR3s.

TCRdb re-called the RACE reads with MiXCR, one entry per CDR3 protein. The table records about 300,000 distinct CDR3 sequences, 4.5% to 5.5% of them present only once. Time point here: pre-sensitization, week 0. Regarding treatment: therapeutic diphenylcyclopropenone sensitization with weekly scalp DPC. Every donor had alopecia and was 18 to 70 years old; all were suitable for DPC. In regard to this clonotype: Its specificity is not known.

The CDR3 sequence is 17 residues long. CDR1 is KGHSH, CDR2 LQKENI, per germline. With 0 bases removed from V and 2 bases from J, the gap between germline ends came to 13 bases. This sequence joins TRBV18 and TRBJ2-2; D might be TRBD1 (5 bases). Specimen: whole blood, collected in connection with sensitization to the hapten diphenylcyclopropenone (DPC). This TCR came from a woman aged 18-29 years with alopecia areata. Some clones in this sample may be carry-over from other donors' samples. The CDR3 region is CASSPPVGGQNTGELFF. As DNA, the CDR3 is TGTGCCAGCTCACCACCGGTTGGTGGACAAAACACCGGGGAGCTGTTTTTT.